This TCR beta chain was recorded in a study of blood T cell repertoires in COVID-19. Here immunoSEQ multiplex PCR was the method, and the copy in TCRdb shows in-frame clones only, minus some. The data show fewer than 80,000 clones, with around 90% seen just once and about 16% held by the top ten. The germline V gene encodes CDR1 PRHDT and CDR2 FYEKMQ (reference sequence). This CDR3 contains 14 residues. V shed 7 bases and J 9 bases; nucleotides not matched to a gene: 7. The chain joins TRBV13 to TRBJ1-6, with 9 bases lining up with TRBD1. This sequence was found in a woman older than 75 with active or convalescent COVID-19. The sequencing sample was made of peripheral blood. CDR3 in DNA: TGTGCCAGCACCACCCGGGACAGGGCTTCACCCCTCCACTTT. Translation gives CASTTRDRASPLHF.